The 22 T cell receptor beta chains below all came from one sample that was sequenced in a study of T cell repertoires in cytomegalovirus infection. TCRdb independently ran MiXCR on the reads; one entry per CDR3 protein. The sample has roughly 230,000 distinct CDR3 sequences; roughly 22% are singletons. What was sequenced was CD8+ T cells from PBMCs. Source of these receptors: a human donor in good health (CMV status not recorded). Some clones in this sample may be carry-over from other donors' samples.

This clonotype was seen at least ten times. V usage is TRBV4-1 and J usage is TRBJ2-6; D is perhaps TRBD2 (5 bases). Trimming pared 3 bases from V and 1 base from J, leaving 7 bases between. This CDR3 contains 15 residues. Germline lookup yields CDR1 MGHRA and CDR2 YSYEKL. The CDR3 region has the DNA TGCGCCAGCAGCCACGGAGGTTCTGGGGCCAACGTCCTGACTTTC. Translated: CASSHGGSGANVLTF.

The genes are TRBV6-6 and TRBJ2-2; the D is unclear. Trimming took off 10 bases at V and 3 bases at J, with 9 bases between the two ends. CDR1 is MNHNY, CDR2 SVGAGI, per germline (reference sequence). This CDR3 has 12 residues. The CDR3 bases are TGTGCCATCCAACTTTACACCGGGGAGCTGTTTTTT. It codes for CAIQLYTGELFF.

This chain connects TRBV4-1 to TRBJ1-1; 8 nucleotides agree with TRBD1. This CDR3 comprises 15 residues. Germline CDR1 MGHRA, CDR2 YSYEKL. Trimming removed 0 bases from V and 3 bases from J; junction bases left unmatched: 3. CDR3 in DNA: TGCGCCAGCAGCCAAGAAGGCAGGGGGCACACTGAAGCTTTCTTT. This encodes CASSQEGRGHTEAFF.

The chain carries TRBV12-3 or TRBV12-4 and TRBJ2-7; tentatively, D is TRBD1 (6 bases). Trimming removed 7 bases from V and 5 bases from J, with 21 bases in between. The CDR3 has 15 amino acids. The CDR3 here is CASILGSGTRHEQYF. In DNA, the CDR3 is TGTGCCAGCATCCTCGGTTCCGGGACACGCCACGAGCAGTACTTC.

CDR3 nucleotide sequence: TGCAGTGCACCCGGACTAGCGGGCGCGGTCTCCTACGAGCAGTACTTC. It encodes CSAPGLAGAVSYEQYF. The chain carries TRBV20-1 and TRBJ2-7; 11 bases fit TRBD2. Germline V gene data show CDR1 as DFQATT and CDR2 as SNEGSKA (reference sequence). J was trimmed by 0 bases and V by 6 bases; bases with no gene match: 10. CDR3 length: 16 amino acids.

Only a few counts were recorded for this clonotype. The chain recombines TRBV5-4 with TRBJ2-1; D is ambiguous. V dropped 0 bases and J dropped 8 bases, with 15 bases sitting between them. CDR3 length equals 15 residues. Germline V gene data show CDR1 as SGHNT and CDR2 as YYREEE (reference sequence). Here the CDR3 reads CASSLVTVLRHEQFF. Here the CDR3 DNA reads TGTGCCAGCAGCTTGGTAACTGTCCTTAGGCATGAGCAGTTCTTC.

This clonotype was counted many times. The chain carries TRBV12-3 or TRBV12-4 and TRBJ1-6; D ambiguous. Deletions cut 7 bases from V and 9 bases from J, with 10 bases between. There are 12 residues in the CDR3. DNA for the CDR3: TGTGCCAGCACCCTAGAAAGTTCACCCCTCCACTTT. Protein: CASTLESSPLHF.

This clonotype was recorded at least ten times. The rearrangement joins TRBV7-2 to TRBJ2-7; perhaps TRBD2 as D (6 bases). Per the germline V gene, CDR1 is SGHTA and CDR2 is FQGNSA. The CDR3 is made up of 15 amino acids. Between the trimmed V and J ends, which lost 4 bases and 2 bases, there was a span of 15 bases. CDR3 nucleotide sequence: TGTGCCAGCAGCTCAGGGCCGCGGGATACCTACGAGCAGTACTTC. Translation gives CASSSGPRDTYEQYF.

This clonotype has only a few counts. For the CDR3, the DNA is TGCAGCGTTGAAGAGAGGGTGACTGAGCAGTTCTTC. Its translation: CSVEERVTEQFF. V gene TRBV29-1 combines with J gene TRBJ2-1, with D possibly matching TRBD2 (5 bases). The germline V gene has CDR1 SQVTM and CDR2 ANQGSEA. Deletions cut 0 bases from V and 9 bases from J, with 9 bases between. CDR3 length equals 12 residues.

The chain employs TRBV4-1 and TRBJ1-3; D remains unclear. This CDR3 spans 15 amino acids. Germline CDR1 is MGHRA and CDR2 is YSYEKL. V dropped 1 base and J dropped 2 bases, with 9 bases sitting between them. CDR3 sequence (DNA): TGCGCCAGCAGCCAAGCACGGGGTCCTGGAAACACCATATATTTT. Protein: CASSQARGPGNTIYF.

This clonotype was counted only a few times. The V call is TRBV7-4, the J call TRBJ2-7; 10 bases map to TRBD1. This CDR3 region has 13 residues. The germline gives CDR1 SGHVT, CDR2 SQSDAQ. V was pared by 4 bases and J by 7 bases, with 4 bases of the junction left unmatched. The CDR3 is CASSSTGGGEQYF. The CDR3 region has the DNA TGTGCCAGCAGCTCGACAGGGGGCGGTGAGCAGTACTTC.

CDR3 DNA sequence: TGCAGTGCTAGTTCTTACGGGGTATTGGGAAATGAGCAGTTCTTC. Its protein is CSASSYGVLGNEQFF. This sequence joins TRBV20-1 and TRBJ2-1, with a tentative D call TRBD2 (5 bases). CDR1 DFQATT and CDR2 SNEGSKA come from the germline V gene (reference sequence). The CDR3 covers 15 residues. Trimming cost V 3 bases and J 7 bases, with 19 bases left between them.

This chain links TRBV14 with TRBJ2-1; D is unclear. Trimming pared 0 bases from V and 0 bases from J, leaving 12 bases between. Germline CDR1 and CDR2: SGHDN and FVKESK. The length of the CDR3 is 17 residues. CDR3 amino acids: CASSQDPPASSYNEQFF. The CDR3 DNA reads TGTGCCAGCAGCCAAGATCCGCCGGCGAGCTCCTACAATGAGCAGTTCTTC.

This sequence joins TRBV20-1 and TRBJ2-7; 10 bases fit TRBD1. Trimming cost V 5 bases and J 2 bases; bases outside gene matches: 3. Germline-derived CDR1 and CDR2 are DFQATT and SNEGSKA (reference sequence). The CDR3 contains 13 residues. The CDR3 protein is CSAVDRGTYEQYF. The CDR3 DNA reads TGCAGTGCTGTGGACAGGGGGACCTACGAGCAGTACTTC.

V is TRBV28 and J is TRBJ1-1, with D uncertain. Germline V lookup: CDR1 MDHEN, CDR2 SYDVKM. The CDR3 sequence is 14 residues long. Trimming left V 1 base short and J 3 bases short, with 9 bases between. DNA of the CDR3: TGTGCCAGCAGTTTATTTAGGGAATACACTGAAGCTTTCTTT. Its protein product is CASSLFREYTEAFF.

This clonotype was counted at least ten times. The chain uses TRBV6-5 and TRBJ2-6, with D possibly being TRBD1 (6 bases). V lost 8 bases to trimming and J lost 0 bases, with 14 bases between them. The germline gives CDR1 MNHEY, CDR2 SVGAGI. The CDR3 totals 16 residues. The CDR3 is CASGEQGRSGANVLTF. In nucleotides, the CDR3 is TGTGCCAGCGGCGAACAGGGACGCTCTGGGGCCAACGTCCTGACTTTC.

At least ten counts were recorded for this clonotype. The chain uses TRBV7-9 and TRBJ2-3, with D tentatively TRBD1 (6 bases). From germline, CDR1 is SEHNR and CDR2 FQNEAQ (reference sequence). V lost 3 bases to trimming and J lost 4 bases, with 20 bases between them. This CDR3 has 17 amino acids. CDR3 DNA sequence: TGTGCCAGCAGCTTCCCGGAAACAGGGTTTGATCCAGATACGCAGTATTTT. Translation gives CASSFPETGFDPDTQYF.

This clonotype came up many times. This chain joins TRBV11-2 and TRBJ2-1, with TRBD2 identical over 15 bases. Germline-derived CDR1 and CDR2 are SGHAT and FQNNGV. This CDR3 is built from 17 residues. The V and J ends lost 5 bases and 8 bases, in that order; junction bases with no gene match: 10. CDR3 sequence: CASSPGLAGGLGDEQFF. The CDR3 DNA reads TGTGCCAGCAGCCCGGGACTAGCGGGGGGCCTAGGGGATGAGCAGTTCTTC.

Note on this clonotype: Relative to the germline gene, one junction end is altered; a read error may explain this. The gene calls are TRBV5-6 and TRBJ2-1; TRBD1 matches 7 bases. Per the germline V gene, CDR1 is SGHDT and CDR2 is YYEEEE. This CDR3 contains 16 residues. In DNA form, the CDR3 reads TGTGCTAGCAGCGGTCCCGGGACAGCCTCCTACAATGAGCAGTTCTTC. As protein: CASSGPGTASYNEQFF.

The CDR3 loop reads CSASPPGGLAGVETQYF. The CDR3, as DNA: TGCAGTGCTAGCCCCCCGGGGGGGCTAGCGGGGGTGGAGACCCAGTACTTC. The chain has TRBV20-1 and TRBJ2-5; 10 nucleotides agree with TRBD2. V lost 3 bases and J lost 5; bases outside the gene matches: 15. The length of the CDR3 is 17 residues. Per the germline V gene, CDR1 is DFQATT and CDR2 is SNEGSKA (reference sequence).

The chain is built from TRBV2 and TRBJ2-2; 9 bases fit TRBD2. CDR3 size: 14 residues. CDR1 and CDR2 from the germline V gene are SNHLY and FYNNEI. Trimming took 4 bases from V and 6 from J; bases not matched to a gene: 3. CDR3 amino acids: CASSGTSAAGELFF. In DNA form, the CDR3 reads TGTGCCAGCAGTGGGACTAGCGCGGCCGGGGAGCTGTTTTTT. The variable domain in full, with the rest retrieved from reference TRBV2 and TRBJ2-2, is EPEVTQTPSHQVTQMGQEVILRCVPISNHLYFYWYRQILGQKVEFLVSFYNNEISEKSEIFDDQFSVERPDGSNFTLKIRSTKLEDSAMYFCASSGTSAAGELFFGEGSRLTVL.

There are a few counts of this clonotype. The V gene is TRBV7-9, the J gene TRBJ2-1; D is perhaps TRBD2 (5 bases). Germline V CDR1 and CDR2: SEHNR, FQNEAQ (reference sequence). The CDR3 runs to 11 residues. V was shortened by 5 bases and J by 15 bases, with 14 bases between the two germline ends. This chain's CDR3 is CASSSREVMFF. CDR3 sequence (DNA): TGTGCCAGCAGCAGCCGGGAAGTGATGTTCTTC.